The 27 T cell receptor beta chains in this list originate from one sample, sequenced in a study of CD8 T cells in Susac syndrome (dated by TCRdb to about 2019). Preparation of the library involved the immunoSEQ multiplex PCR assay. RNA was extracted with the RNeasy kit and roughly 0.45 to 1 ug was reverse transcribed using random hexamers. TCRdb passed the public sequencing reads through fastp at Q25 and MiXCR, retaining productive beta sequences. Every entry covers one CDR3 protein and lists the most common genes and DNA from its rows. The sample table lists around 170,000 distinct CDR3 sequences, 95% of them with a count of one. About 0.17% of the sample is taken by the ten largest. The specimen sequenced was CD8+ T cells from PBMCs. The receptors were gathered from a human donor with Susac syndrome.

The chain uses TRBV20-1 and TRBJ1-5, with a possible D match to TRBD1 (6 bases). The germline V and J ends were trimmed by 6 bases and 6 bases, with 15 bases remaining between them. Germline V gene data show CDR1 as DFQATT and CDR2 as SNEGSKA (reference sequence). This CDR3 contains 13 residues. CDR3 protein: CSAKEQGSQPQHF. CDR3 nucleotides: TGCAGTGCCAAAGAACAGGGATCTCAGCCCCAGCATTTT.

For the CDR3, the DNA is TGTGCCAGCGGGGGGACAGGGAAGGACGAGCAGTACTTC. This codes for CASGGTGKDEQYF. The chain uses TRBV6-1 and TRBJ2-7; 9 bases agree with TRBD1. Trimming at V came to 8 bases and at J to 5 bases, leaving 7 bases not matched to a gene. Germline loops: CDR1 MNHNS, CDR2 SASEGT. The length of the CDR3 is 13 residues.

This sequence joins TRBV12-3 or TRBV12-4 and TRBJ2-3; D possibly matches TRBD1 or TRBD2 (5 bases each). The V end lost 2 bases, the J end lost 0 bases, and 9 bases lay between the germline ends. The CDR3 has 15 residues. As DNA, the CDR3 is TGTGCCAGCAGTTTAAACGGGGCTAGCACAGATACGCAGTATTTT. Translated: CASSLNGASTDTQYF.

V and J are TRBV28 and TRBJ1-1; TRBD1 might be the D (5 bases). The CDR3 totals 13 residues. The V end was cut by 8 bases, the J end by 1 base, with 11 bases between. From germline, CDR1 is MDHEN and CDR2 SYDVKM. CDR3 coding DNA: TGTGCCAGCCTCCCTGGGGCGAACACTGAAGCTTTCTTT. It translates to CASLPGANTEAFF.

V usage is TRBV13 and J usage is TRBJ2-2; possibly TRBD2 for D (6 bases). V was shortened by 5 bases and J by 1 base, with 23 bases between the two germline ends. Germline V gives CDR1 PRHDT, CDR2 FYEKMQ (reference sequence). The CDR3 contains 19 residues. As DNA, the CDR3 is TGTGCCAGCAGCCGTCTTTCTAGCGAAACAGAGGGGAACACCGGGGAGCTGTTTTTT. As protein: CASSRLSSETEGNTGELFF.

The chain combines TRBV18 with TRBJ2-7; 13 nucleotides line up with TRBD2. Germline CDR1 is KGHSH and CDR2 is LQKENI. CDR3 size: 14 residues. J was trimmed by 5 bases and V by 4 bases; bases with no gene match: 2. CDR3: CASSQTSGGNEQYF. CDR3 bases: TGTGCCAGCTCACAGACTAGCGGGGGGAACGAGCAGTACTTC.

This clonotype has a single count. The chain has TRBV19 and TRBJ2-3; D might be TRBD2 (6 bases). V shed 10 bases and J shed 2 bases, with 10 bases lying between them. CDR3 size: 12 residues. Germline CDR1 and CDR2: LNHDA and SQIVND (reference sequence). CDR3 amino acids: CATSASTDTQYF. In DNA form, the CDR3 reads TGTGCCACTAGCGCCTCCACAGATACGCAGTATTTT. Full variable domain (outside the CDR3, taken from reference TRBV19 and TRBJ2-3): DGGITQSPKYLFRKEGQNVTLSCEQNLNHDAMYWYRQDPGQGLRLIYYSQIVNDFQKGDIAEGYSVSREKKESFPLTVTSAQKNPTAFYLCATSASTDTQYFGPGTRLTVL.

The chain couples TRBV20-1 to TRBJ2-7; no definite D call. Germline-derived CDR1 and CDR2 are DFQATT and SNEGSKA (reference sequence). CDR3 length: 14 amino acids. V was clipped by 1 base and J by 3 bases, with 13 bases between them. Written as DNA, the CDR3 is TGCAGTGCTAGAGTCCGACCTTCGGACTACGAGCAGTACTTC. Encoded protein: CSARVRPSDYEQYF.

The chain employs TRBV21-1 and TRBJ2-1; the table calls TRBD2, which could not be checked here. TRBV21-1 is marked as a pseudogene. The CDR3 spans 16 residues. This CDR3 reads CASSEVAGGPYNEQFF. DNA of the CDR3: TGTGCCAGCAGCGAAGTGGCGGGGGGGCCCTACAATGAGCAGTTCTTC.

This sequence joins TRBV3-1 and TRBJ2-5; tentative D call: TRBD2 (6 bases). Trimming removed 1 base at V and 4 bases at J, with 13 bases between. Per the germline V gene, CDR1 is LGHDT and CDR2 is YNNKEL (reference sequence). The length of the CDR3 is 15 residues. The CDR3 nucleotides are TGTGCCAGCAGCCAAGTGGCGGCTAGCGTAGAGACCCAGTACTTC. It specifies CASSQVAASVETQYF.

The chain couples TRBV12-5 to TRBJ2-7; D remains ambiguous. The V end lost 0 bases, the J end lost 3 bases, and 18 bases lay between the germline ends. There are 17 residues in the CDR3. The germline V gene encodes CDR1 LGHNT and CDR2 FRNRAP. The CDR3 reads CASGLVSPDGSYYEQYF. CDR3 nucleotide sequence: TGTGCTAGTGGTTTGGTAAGCCCGGACGGTAGCTACTACGAGCAGTACTTC.

This clonotype appeared a single time. The chain has TRBV7-9 and TRBJ1-1; TRBD1 might be the D (6 bases). The germline V gene encodes CDR1 SEHNR and CDR2 FQNEAQ (reference sequence). Trimming stripped 5 bases from V and 0 bases from J, with 13 bases between. This CDR3 has 15 amino acids. The CDR3 DNA reads TGTGCCAGCAGCGGAAGTACAGGGCTGAACACTGAAGCTTTCTTT. It yields the protein CASSGSTGLNTEAFF.

The gene calls are TRBV5-1 and TRBJ1-4; D is unclear. Germline CDR1 is SGHRS and CDR2 is YFSETQ. With 3 bases removed from V and 2 bases from J, the gap between germline ends came to 8 bases. The length of the CDR3 is 14 residues. The CDR3 sequence is CASSSGPTNEKLFF. Here the CDR3 DNA reads TGCGCCAGCAGCTCCGGACCTACTAATGAAAAACTGTTTTTT.

The V and J genes are TRBV27 and TRBJ1-2, with TRBD1 matching over 9 bases. The V gene end was trimmed by 8 bases and the J gene end by 6 bases; junction bases not matched to a gene: 10. CDR1 and CDR2 from the germline V gene are MNHEY and SMNVEV (reference sequence). The CDR3 covers 14 residues. The CDR3 protein is CASLGRGQGNGYTF. Here the CDR3 DNA reads TGTGCCAGCCTTGGAAGGGGACAGGGAAATGGCTACACCTTC.

This chain links TRBV30 with TRBJ2-1; the D is unclear. CDR1 and CDR2 (germline): GTSNPN, SVGIG (reference sequence). V lost 5 bases and J 0 bases, leaving 8 bases between the germline ends. The CDR3 loop spans 13 amino acids. The CDR3 reads CAWARSSYNEQFF. The CDR3 DNA follows: TGTGCCTGGGCTAGGAGCTCCTACAATGAGCAGTTCTTC.

The genes are TRBV29-1 and TRBJ1-2, with D possibly matching TRBD1 (6 bases). CDR3 length equals 13 residues. CDR1 is SQVTM and CDR2 is ANQGSEA in the germline V gene. V was clipped by 5 bases and J by 2 bases, with 12 bases between them. The CDR3 reads CSVRRTENYGYTF. CDR3 coding DNA: TGCAGCGTTCGACGGACAGAGAACTATGGCTACACCTTC.

This clonotype showed up just once. The chain combines TRBV29-1 with TRBJ2-1; 14 bases are shared with TRBD2. V trimming: 3 bases; J trimming: 6 bases; junction bases outside the gene matches: 7. Germline V gene lookup returns CDR1 SQVTM and CDR2 ANQGSEA. The CDR3 loop spans 16 amino acids. CDR3 in amino acids: CSVDPFGLAGGNEQFF. CDR3 DNA sequence: TGCAGCGTTGATCCATTCGGACTAGCGGGAGGCAATGAGCAGTTCTTC.

The gene calls are TRBV19 and TRBJ1-1; D ambiguous. Germline V gene data show CDR1 as LNHDA and CDR2 as SQIVND (reference sequence). CDR3 size: 14 residues. The V end was cut by 3 bases, the J end by 4 bases, with 12 bases between. The CDR3 region is CASSIREPSTEAFF. The CDR3 DNA is TGTGCCAGTAGTATTCGAGAGCCGAGCACTGAAGCTTTCTTT.

This chain connects TRBV24-1 to TRBJ2-7; 9 positions match TRBD2. CDR3 length: 13 amino acids. Germline lookup yields CDR1 KGHDR and CDR2 SFDVKD. The trim removed 9 bases at V and 7 bases at J, leaving 9 bases unmatched. The CDR3: CATCSGSDREQYF. As DNA, the CDR3 is TGTGCCACCTGTAGCGGGAGCGATCGGGAGCAGTACTTC.

J is TRBJ1-1 and V is TRBV27; no firm D call. The CDR3 totals 12 residues. Germline CDR1 and CDR2: MNHEY and SMNVEV (reference sequence). The ends were cut back, 6 bases at V and 5 bases at J, with 10 bases in the middle. In nucleotides, the CDR3 is TGTGCCAGCAGAGTTGGGGTAACTGAAGCTTTCTTT. Translated: CASRVGVTEAFF.

This clonotype was seen a few times. CDR3 sequence: CASSLVGGEQFF. The CDR3 nucleotides read TGCGCCAGCAGCTTGGTTGGAGGGGAGCAGTTCTTC. V gene TRBV5-1 combines with J gene TRBJ2-1, with a possible D match to TRBD2 (6 bases). CDR1 is SGHRS and CDR2 is YFSETQ in the germline V gene. This CDR3 is built from 12 residues. V lost 0 bases to trimming and J lost 10 bases, with 8 bases between them.

This sequence joins TRBV30 and TRBJ2-1; 7 bases fit TRBD1. J gave up 8 bases and V 4 bases, and 8 bases lay outside the gene matches. CDR3 length: 13 amino acids. Germline-derived CDR1 and CDR2 are GTSNPN and SVGIG (reference sequence). CDR3 coding DNA: TGTGCCTGGAATAGGGGGCTCGGGGATGAGCAGTTCTTC. Its protein is CAWNRGLGDEQFF.

The gene calls are TRBV27 and TRBJ2-7, with 9 bases that match TRBD1. The CDR3 is 14 amino acids. The junction had 2 bases not matched to a gene; V was cut back by 1 base and J by 4 bases. Germline V gene data show CDR1 as MNHEY and CDR2 as SMNVEV (reference sequence). CDR3 sequence (DNA): TGTGCCAGCAGTTTATATGGACAGGGGTACGAGCAGTACTTC. Protein sequence: CASSLYGQGYEQYF.

The chain links TRBV4-1 to TRBJ2-7; D remains ambiguous. The CDR3 covers 17 residues. Per germline, CDR1 MGHRA and CDR2 YSYEKL. Trimming shortened V by 3 bases and J by 0 bases, and 18 bases separated the two germline ends. The CDR3: CASSQALLGTPSYEQYF. The DNA for the CDR3 is TGCGCCAGCAGCCAGGCTCTGCTCGGAACCCCCTCCTACGAGCAGTACTTC.

This chain uses TRBV28 with TRBJ1-1; no reliable D call. Trimming stripped 6 bases from V and 1 base from J, with 9 bases between. The CDR3 has 13 residues. Germline assignment: CDR1 MDHEN and CDR2 SYDVKM. The CDR3 region is CASRKGRNTEAFF. The CDR3 DNA follows: TGTGCCAGCAGGAAGGGAAGGAACACTGAAGCTTTCTTT.

The chain employs TRBV7-9 and TRBJ1-2, with TRBD1 identical over 7 bases. V gave up 5 bases and J gave up 8 bases; unmatched junction bases: 11. The CDR3 contains 14 residues. Per the germline V gene, CDR1 is SEHNR and CDR2 is FQNEAQ (reference sequence). This CDR3 is CASSADRDDGGYTF. In DNA form, the CDR3 reads TGTGCCAGCAGCGCCGACAGGGATGACGGCGGCTACACCTTC.

The chain is built from TRBV6-5 and TRBJ1-6; the match to TRBD1 covers 7 bases. V shed 7 bases, J shed 8 bases, and the junction held 11 bases outside the gene matches. Per the germline V gene, CDR1 is MNHEY and CDR2 is SVGAGI. CDR3 length: 15 residues. CDR3 loop: CASTEGGRGYSPLHF. CDR3 DNA: TGTGCCAGCACCGAAGGGGGCCGCGGGTATTCACCCCTCCACTTT.